The clone carrying this T cell receptor beta chain was detected only a few times. Its antigen is not identified. Unmatched junction bases numbered 8, after V lost 4 bases and J lost 1 base. Germline V gene lookup returns CDR1 SGDLS and CDR2 YYNGEE. This CDR3 is 16 amino acids long. The data are from a study of identical twins. A template switching step contributed a universal primer site, while unique molecular identifiers were present in the cDNA. TCRdb used MiXCR to reprocess the 5' RACE reads, holding one entry per CDR3 protein. The sample carries fewer than 550,000 distinct CDR3 sequences, 13% to 15% recorded once. General study results and limits: Out-of-frame alpha sequences that twins shared showed excess low generation probability.

These data also featured in a second study, about yellow fever vaccine responses in identical twins.

V gene TRBV9 combines with J gene TRBJ2-3; 8 nucleotides line up with TRBD1. The sequenced sample was CD4+ T cells sorted from blood. This receptor was identified in a woman aged 18-29 years in good health. Here the CDR3 DNA reads TGTGCCAGCAGCCCTAGGGACAGGTTCGGCACAGATACGCAGTATTTT. Its translation: CASSPRDRFGTDTQYF.